A single TCR beta chain is shown here with its context. Its cognate antigen has yet to be identified. No clone much larger than this one lies a single base away; base qualities are absent. Receptor amplification or capture employed the immunoSEQ multiplex PCR assay. For the multiplex PCR, a mixture combining 60 forward primers for TCR Vbeta segments and 13 reverse primers for TCR Jbeta segments was used. A multiplex PCR assay on genomic DNA amplified the CDR3 region of rearranged TCR beta genes. Amplified TCR beta libraries were sequenced as 87-base-pair reads on the Illumina HiSeq System. The authors' pipeline ran thus. A later analysis counted 75 million to 100 million unique TCR beta chains across the 666 repertoires, and some 11 million of these chains were shared by at least two donors. A nearest-neighbor algorithm error-corrected the raw reads and collapsed the reads into unique sequences, merging closely related sequences to remove PCR and sequencing errors. To assign V, D and J gene segments, CDR3 sequences were aligned to IMGT reference sequences. For a sequence to be retained, a match of at least six nucleotides was required to both a V gene segment and a J gene segment. Rearrangements were called productive when the CDR3 lacked stop codons and stayed in frame with V and J; all others were non-productive. Following IMGT convention, CDR3 was defined as the stretch from the second conserved V-encoded cysteine to the conserved J-encoded phenylalanine. The earlier analysis of some 600 of the donors excluded sequences that lacked an unambiguous match to a single V gene segment. An earlier analysis of several hundred of the donors called V segments functional above 56.7% productive rearrangements and segregating when the between-donor standard deviation exceeded 5%. A statistical classification framework was developed to diagnose cytomegalovirus status using the catalog of TCR beta chain sequences. V and J gene assignment, in a later analysis, came from comparing TCR nucleotide sequences with IMGT/GENE-DB human TR gene sequences. In a later analysis, CDR3 sequences and most-parsimonious VDJ recombination scenarios were assigned using the TCRdist pipeline. In a later analysis, each TCR beta chain was defined by its CDR3 amino acid sequence together with its V-gene family, and reads lacking a unique V-gene family were excluded. A later analysis removed 450 to 600 highly shared, low-generation-probability nucleotide sequences to deal with suspected cross-contamination and a sequencing artifact. In a later analysis, a clonal expansion index for each public chain was calculated from normalized within-repertoire ranks of inferred template counts. In a later analysis, generation probabilities were computed using a VDJ recombination model fitted to out-of-frame rearrangements, and the results were checked against IGoR. In a later analysis, hypergeometric tests were used to score TCR-TCR, TCR-HLA and TCR-CMV co-occurrence, with a repertoire-size bias correction applied to TCR pairs. To estimate false discovery rates, a later analysis permuted the HLA or CMV assignments 20 times. A later analysis grouped co-occurring TCRs with DBSCAN, adding TCRdist sequence similarity when clustering within HLA-allele-positive subsets. Co-occurrence clustering excluded repertoires with fewer than 30,000 or more than 120,000 public chains, plus five with anomalous nucleotide sharing. What TCRdb holds here is the immuneACCESS table cut down to in-frame rearrangements. Part of the clones is not present; checked against another copy, under half of the missing clones reflect an unresolved V gene, and the others are unexplained. V and J calls and clone size are as listed in that table; D and trimming were resolved from the DNA. Counted in this sample were 100,000 to 150,000 clones; about 83% of them appeared once. About 3.4% of the sample rests with the top ten.

In total, over 600 healthy bone marrow donors made up the cohort. Cohort members were all nominally healthy when sampled, although unrecorded immune exposures were likely present. The donor was CMV seronegative and belonged to the group of 352 seronegative cohort members. Each donor provided a peripheral blood sample, and peripheral blood mononuclear cells were used for TCR beta sequencing. The Qiagen DNeasy Blood Extraction Kit was used to extract genomic DNA from the blood cell samples. These data are taken from a study of cytomegalovirus exposure and HLA in healthy donors (dated by TCRdb to the late 2010s). Broadly, across the study: An earlier analysis of around 600 of the donors reported 276 Gb of sequence data and 117 million unique TCR beta sequences from 190 million or so T cells. An early release covering about 600 HLA-typed donors comprised about 300 gigabases of sequencing data and roughly 86 million unique TCR sequences. The genetic ancestry cluster associated with self-reported Caucasian donors included 81% of the roughly 360 genotyped donors. The study aimed to test whether signatures of past pathogen exposure could be identified by cataloging public T cell receptors. The study profiled the T cell repertoires of 550 to 700 subjects by immunosequencing and related them to cytomegalovirus serostatus. In addition to the first cohort of 500 to 850 subjects, a separate validation cohort of about 120 different subjects was used. To predict cytomegalovirus infection status, the study combined high-throughput TCR immunosequencing, statistical association of individual TCRs with disease status, and machine learning. A later analysis re-examined previously published TCR beta repertoires from 610 or so donors and added high-resolution HLA genotyping to investigate patterns of TCR occurrence. In the later analysis, no new phenotypic data were used to find candidate immune exposures; instead, reliance was placed on TCR beta sequences and their occurrence across donors. In an earlier analysis of about 590 of the donors, high-throughput TCR beta sequencing was used to judge whether each TCR beta V gene segment behaved as functional or pseudogenic. Donor age, sex, ethnicity and CMV serostatus were compiled alongside the repertoire data. In a later genetic analysis, genome-wide SNP genotypes for 398 of the 666 donors were used, and that subset was treated as a discovery cohort. Every discovery cohort repertoire had been produced on one sequencing platform. Class I and class II HLA loci were covered by the typing at four-digit resolution. The number of donors typed differed by locus, with 629-630 for A, B, C, DRB1 and DQB1, about 500 for DQA1, over 600 for DPA1, and around 430 for DPB1. Roughly 5 DR-DQ haplotypes were treated as single units for association and clustering because of strong linkage in the cohort. Across approximately 400 genotyped donors of the cohort, an average of about 220,000 unique TCR beta nucleotide sequences per donor were sequenced, and roughly a sixth of those sequences were non-productive.

Results the study describes overall, beyond this receptor: Most TCR sequences were seen in very few donors, while some public TCRs were found in many individuals. Because HLA typing was unavailable for some donors at each locus, only the typed subset was used in association tests. According to a later genetic analysis, donors in an Asian-associated ancestry cluster had fewer N-insertions in productive TCRs than the approximately 630-donor mean. In a later analysis, most CMV-associated TCR beta chains were found to appear HLA-restricted, with HLA associations seemingly driven largely by CMV exposure. A total of fewer than 200 TCR beta chains were listed by the study as associated with cytomegalovirus. A further reported finding was that TCR beta sequences accurately predicted the HLA-A and HLA-B alleles for most subjects in the first cohort. The earlier analysis of approximately 590 of the donors excluded 15 to 20 rarely observed V segments, including chromosome 9 orphons, because counts were too low. A cluster of highly shared sequence variants was judged likely to be a technical artifact of the sequencing pipeline. In a later analysis, the rate of TCR association differed among HLA loci, with DRB1 alleles having the most associated TCRs and HLA-C alleles having the fewest. In an earlier analysis of around 600 of the donors, most TCR beta V segments appeared in productive rearrangements about 90% or about 30% of the time, broadly matching IMGT annotations. For the cohort, immune exposure information was limited to CMV serostatus. Sequencing depth was assumed to be roughly uniform across donors in the presence/absence analyses, though that assumption may not hold. The authors suggested that the approach could potentially be extended to other disease states and immunological phenotypes. Only TCR beta chains were sequenced in this cohort, and the absence of alpha or paired-chain data limited detectable features. A few of the identified cytomegalovirus-associated TCR beta chains were confirmed in vitro to be specific for cytomegalovirus antigens. The classifier was reported to diagnose cytomegalovirus status with high specificity and sensitivity in both the original cohort and the validation cohort. Assigning TCR associations to individual alleles was difficult when HLA alleles, especially DR and DQ, strongly co-occurred. Several of the top co-occurrence clusters appeared to be linked to parvovirus B19, influenza, CMV and Epstein-Barr virus, according to a later analysis. In a later analysis, HLA-associated TCR beta chains showed more clonal expansion and lower generation probabilities than non-associated chains that were equally common. A later analysis associated roughly 17,000 TCR beta sequences with specific HLA alleles at a false discovery rate of 0.05. A later genetic analysis associated a missense DCLRE1C variant with V-gene and J-gene trimming of TCR beta chains, and an independent cohort replicated the association. Linkage disequilibrium might explain the correlated functional status among segregating V segments, but an unknown experimental factor could not be excluded.

This TCR was sampled from a man aged 25 to 45 in good health and CMV-seronegative. The sequencing sample was made of PBMCs.

The CDR3 protein sequence reads: CASGISGLKGTDTQYF. The sequenced DNA is TGTGCCAGCGGAATCAGCGGACTCAAGGGCACAGATACGCAGTATTTT. The chain is encoded by TRBV28 joined to TRBJ2-3; TRBD2 is possibly the D segment (5 matching bases). CDR1 and CDR2, looked up from the germline V gene, are MDHEN and SYDVKM. V is cut by 8 bases and J by 1 base, and the space between the germline ends is 19 bases. CDR3 length: 16 amino acids, cysteine to phenylalanine. Here the CDR3 DNA is all that survives: 48 bases in frame from base 1.